What follows is one T cell receptor (beta chain) and its context. TCRdb's table, derived via immunoSEQ multiplex PCR, lists solely in-frame clones and lacks some. The sample contains around 200,000 clones, just under 95% of which appear only once. These data belong to a study of control samples from healthy donors and cancer patients. Germline-derived CDR1 and CDR2 are SGHKS and YYEKEE (reference sequence). The CDR3 is 16 residues long. Trimming cost V 2 bases and J 1 base, with 15 bases left between them. This sequence was found in a man aged 45 to 65 in good health. The chain carries TRBV5-5 and TRBJ1-1, with D perhaps matching TRBD1 (5 bases). Sample: blood. The CDR3 region has the DNA TGTGCCAGCAGCTTCCGAACGGGACGTAGGAACACTGAAGCTTTCTTT. Translating gives CASSFRTGRRNTEAFF.